Presented here are 22 T cell receptor beta chains from one specimen sequenced in a study of neurological immune-mediated disorders. In TCRdb, the 5' RACE reads were re-called with MiXCR into one record per CDR3 protein. This sample has 95,000 to 150,000 distinct CDR3 sequences, with about 3.2% found just once. Sequenced input: PBMCs. Every receptor here comes from a woman aged 30 to 39 with multiple sclerosis.

Ten or more counts support this clonotype. The CDR3 region has the DNA TGTGCCAGCAGCTCTCCCATGAACTCTAGCTACACCTTC. This sequence encodes CASSSPMNSSYTF. The chain recombines TRBV12-3 or TRBV12-4 with TRBJ1-2; D uncertain. The CDR3 is made up of 13 amino acids. The V gene lost 6 bases and the J gene lost 9 bases, with 17 bases spanning the gap.

This clonotype was observed at least ten times. DNA for the CDR3: TGCAGTGCCAACACAGGGAATCAGCCCCAGCATTTT. This sequence encodes CSANTGNQPQHF. The rearrangement uses TRBV20-1 and TRBJ1-5; a weak D match, TRBD1 (6 bases). Germline-derived CDR1 and CDR2 are DFQATT and SNEGSKA (reference sequence). Trimming stripped 6 bases from V and 4 bases from J, with 10 bases between. The CDR3 length is 12 residues.

In its sample, this clonotype was seen many times. The V call is TRBV29-1, the J call TRBJ1-1; D possibly corresponds to TRBD1 (5 bases). Trimming left V 3 bases short and J 1 base short, with 9 bases between. Germline CDR1 SQVTM, CDR2 ANQGSEA. CDR3 size: 13 residues. CDR3 protein: CSVELGTNTEAFF. The CDR3 bases are TGCAGCGTTGAGCTGGGGACGAACACTGAAGCTTTCTTT.

This clonotype was observed many times. V is TRBV6-2 or TRBV6-3 and J is TRBJ1-5, with no clear D. The CDR3 sequence is 14 residues long. V lost 2 bases and J 6 bases, leaving 11 bases between the germline ends. Germline lookup yields CDR1 MNHEY and CDR2 SVGEGT. The CDR3 loop is CASSYVPRTQPQHF. The CDR3 nucleotides are TGTGCCAGCAGTTACGTCCCGAGGACTCAGCCCCAGCATTTT.

This clonotype occurred many times. This chain connects TRBV15 to TRBJ1-5; tentative D call: TRBD1 (5 bases). Looked up from germline, CDR1 is LNHNV and CDR2 is YYDKDF (reference sequence). Trimming left V 2 bases short and J 3 bases short, with 8 bases between. This CDR3 has 14 residues. Here the CDR3 DNA reads TGTGCCACCAGCAGACCGGGGGTCAATCAGCCCCAGCATTTT. Its translation: CATSRPGVNQPQHF.

Ten or more counts support this clonotype. The CDR3 DNA reads TGTGCCAGCAGTTTTGCTAGCGGGGGCTCCGGGTATACGCAGTATTTT. Translated: CASSFASGGSGYTQYF. The chain joins TRBV12-3 or TRBV12-4 to TRBJ2-3; 10 bases match TRBD2. CDR3 size: 16 residues. The J segment lost 7 bases and the V segment lost 3 bases, leaving 10 bases of the junction unmatched.

This clonotype occurred many times. The chain carries TRBV15 and TRBJ1-2; no clear D gene. In germline, CDR1 is LNHNV, CDR2 YYDKDF (reference sequence). V dropped 0 bases and J dropped 8 bases, with 22 bases sitting between them. There are 17 residues in the CDR3. The CDR3 DNA reads TGTGCCACCAGCAGAGATGTCCGTCGGGCGGGGTTCGGGGGCTACACCTTC. Encoded protein: CATSRDVRRAGFGGYTF.

This clonotype was recorded at least ten times. J is TRBJ2-3 and V is TRBV12-3 or TRBV12-4; D is unclear. Trimming took off 7 bases at V and 3 bases at J, with 8 bases between the two ends. The CDR3 sequence is 12 residues long. The CDR3, as DNA: TGTGCCAGCATGGTACCAACAGATACGCAGTATTTT. Its protein is CASMVPTDTQYF.

A few counts support this clonotype. This may be a read error, as it is one base from a much larger clone. V and J are TRBV10-3 and TRBJ2-7; D gene unclear. V lost 4 bases, J lost 0 bases, and 10 bases lay in between. Germline V CDR1 and CDR2: ENHRY, SYGVKD. The CDR3 has 14 amino acids. This CDR3 reads CAISGTSLSYEQYF. Here the CDR3 DNA reads TGTGCCATCAGTGGGACCAGTCTCTCCTACGAGCAGTACTTC.

There are many counts of this clonotype. The chain links TRBV20-1 to TRBJ2-7, with D perhaps matching TRBD2 (5 bases). The CDR3 runs to 11 residues. V lost 6 bases and J 6 bases, leaving 12 bases between the germline ends. The germline V gene encodes CDR1 DFQATT and CDR2 SNEGSKA (reference sequence). The CDR3 spells CSAPLVAEQYF. The CDR3 DNA is TGCAGTGCCCCACTAGTTGCCGAGCAGTACTTC.

This clonotype was recorded a few times. The V call is TRBV5-1, the J call TRBJ1-1; 9 bases map to TRBD1. J lost 3 bases, V lost 3 bases, and 3 bases had no gene match. The CDR3 contains 14 residues. CDR1 is SGHRS, CDR2 YFSETQ, per germline. The CDR3 DNA reads TGCGCCAGCAGCTCGACAGGGGGTTACACTGAAGCTTTCTTT. It yields the protein CASSSTGGYTEAFF. Looking up the rest from reference TRBV5-1 and TRBJ1-1 gives the full variable domain: KAGVTQTPRYLIKTRGQQVTLSCSPISGHRSVSWYQQTPGQGLQFLFEYFSETQRNKGNFPGRFSGRQFSNSRSEMNVSTLELGDSALYLCASSSTGGYTEAFFGQGTRLTVV.

As concerns this clonotype: The junction does not match germline at one end; this may be a read error. The J gene is TRBJ2-6, the V gene TRBV7-2; unclear D gene. The germline CDR1 and CDR2 sequences are SGHTA and FQGNSA. The CDR3 is 13 amino acids. CDR3 residues: CVSSLEGANVLTF. DNA of the CDR3: TGTGTCAGCAGCTTGGAAGGGGCCAACGTCCTGACTTTC.

This clonotype appeared many times. The J gene is TRBJ2-1, the V gene TRBV6-2 or TRBV6-3; no firm D call. Germline V lookup: CDR1 MNHEY, CDR2 SVGEGT. V was clipped by 6 bases and J by 5 bases, with 11 bases between them. The CDR3 is 13 residues long. Here the CDR3 reads CASRIDGHNEQFF. CDR3 nucleotides: TGTGCCAGCAGGATCGACGGGCACAATGAGCAGTTCTTC.

This clonotype was seen many times. V usage is TRBV7-2 and J usage is TRBJ2-7; the D gene is possibly TRBD1 (5 bases). The CDR3 loop spans 16 amino acids. The V and J ends lost 8 bases and 0 bases respectively, with 20 bases between them. CDR1 SGHTA and CDR2 FQGNSA come from the germline V gene. CDR3 region: CASCLLGPWSSYEQYF. The CDR3 nucleotides are TGTGCCAGCTGCCTTTTGGGGCCTTGGAGCTCCTACGAGCAGTACTTC.

The chain uses TRBV4-3 and TRBJ2-3; the D gene could be TRBD1 or TRBD2 (6 bases each). The CDR3 contains 15 residues. V lost 0 bases and J lost 5, with 12 bases in between. From germline, CDR1 is LGHNA and CDR2 YSLEER. CDR3 DNA sequence: TGCGCCAGCAGCCAAGATGGGGGGCTGGGAGATACGCAGTATTTT. This codes for CASSQDGGLGDTQYF.

In its sample, this clonotype was seen many times. This chain links TRBV3-1 with TRBJ2-7; D not certain. The ends were cut back, 0 bases at V and 3 bases at J, with 6 bases in the middle. CDR1 and CDR2 (germline): LGHDT, YNNKEL (reference sequence). This CDR3 is 13 amino acids long. DNA for the CDR3: TGTGCCAGCAGCCAAGATAACAACTACGAGCAGTACTTC. The encoded protein is CASSQDNNYEQYF.

In its sample, this clonotype was seen many times. The chain has TRBV5-1 and TRBJ1-2, with 8 bases fitting TRBD1. Per the germline V gene, CDR1 is SGHRS and CDR2 is YFSETQ. Trimming took 4 bases from V and 8 from J; bases not matched to a gene: 4. The CDR3 extends over 12 amino acids. The chain's CDR3 is CASSQDRDGYTF. CDR3 DNA: TGCGCCAGCAGCCAGGACAGGGACGGCTACACCTTC. The whole variable domain, filled in from reference TRBV5-1 and TRBJ1-2, reads KAGVTQTPRYLIKTRGQQVTLSCSPISGHRSVSWYQQTPGQGLQFLFEYFSETQRNKGNFPGRFSGRQFSNSRSEMNVSTLELGDSALYLCASSQDRDGYTFGSGTRLTVV.

The sample holds many counts of this clonotype. The J gene is TRBJ2-3, the V gene TRBV7-9; D assignment may be TRBD1 or TRBD2 (5 bases each). This CDR3 has 12 amino acids. The germline CDR1 and CDR2 sequences are SEHNR and FQNEAQ (reference sequence). V was cut by 4 bases and J by 4 bases, with 6 bases left in between. CDR3 DNA sequence: TGTGCCAGCAGCTGGGGGTCAGATACGCAGTATTTT. As protein: CASSWGSDTQYF.

At least ten counts were recorded for this clonotype. The CDR3 nucleotides read TGTGCCAGCTCACCCTCGGACAGGGTTGGAACTGAAGCTTTCTTT. This sequence encodes CASSPSDRVGTEAFF. The chain recombines TRBV18 with TRBJ1-1; 8 bases are shared with TRBD1. Germline V lookup: CDR1 KGHSH, CDR2 LQKENI. J lost 5 bases, V lost 3 bases, and 8 bases had no gene match. The CDR3 contains 15 residues.

This clonotype was seen ten or more times. The chain combines TRBV9 with TRBJ1-1; 8 nucleotides line up with TRBD1. From germline, CDR1 is SGDLS and CDR2 YYNGEE. The ends lost 3 bases at V and 4 bases at J; junction bases unmatched: 2. This CDR3 comprises 13 residues. The CDR3 sequence is CASSGTGLTEAFF. CDR3 DNA: TGTGCCAGCAGCGGGACAGGGCTCACTGAAGCTTTCTTT.

This clonotype was seen ten or more times. This chain joins TRBV20-1 and TRBJ2-7; 11 bases line up with TRBD1. The germline CDR1 and CDR2 sequences are DFQATT and SNEGSKA (reference sequence). With 3 bases clipped from V and 4 bases from J, the junction kept 8 bases outside the gene matches. The CDR3 consists of 15 residues. CDR3: CSASPGTGGLYEQYF. In nucleotides, the CDR3 is TGCAGTGCTAGTCCGGGGACAGGGGGATTATACGAGCAGTACTTC.

At least ten counts were recorded for this clonotype. V usage is TRBV30 and J usage is TRBJ1-2; the match to TRBD1 covers 8 bases. This CDR3 has 12 amino acids. The trim removed 5 bases at V and 8 bases at J, leaving 7 bases unmatched. The germline V gene has CDR1 GTSNPN and CDR2 SVGIG (reference sequence). The DNA of the CDR3 is TGTGCCTGGGATGGGACAGGTTCCGGCTACACCTTC. Its protein is CAWDGTGSGYTF.